The present TCR beta chain was sequenced within a study of technical replicates of blood from a few donors. Sequenced by immunoSEQ multiplex PCR; TCRdb stores in-frame clones only, minus some. The sample shows more than 55,000 clones, about 90% of them seen only once. V lost 4 bases and J lost 6; bases outside the gene matches: 6. The germline V gene has CDR1 SGHTA and CDR2 FQGNSA. CDR3 length: 14 residues. The chain links TRBV7-2 to TRBJ1-5; 7 bases line up with TRBD1. The TCR sequence derives from a human donor in good health. Sequences were obtained from T cells isolated from PBMCs. CDR3 bases: TGTGCCAGCAGCTCCGGGACAGAACCTCAGCCCCAGCATTTT. This translates into CASSSGTEPQPQHF.